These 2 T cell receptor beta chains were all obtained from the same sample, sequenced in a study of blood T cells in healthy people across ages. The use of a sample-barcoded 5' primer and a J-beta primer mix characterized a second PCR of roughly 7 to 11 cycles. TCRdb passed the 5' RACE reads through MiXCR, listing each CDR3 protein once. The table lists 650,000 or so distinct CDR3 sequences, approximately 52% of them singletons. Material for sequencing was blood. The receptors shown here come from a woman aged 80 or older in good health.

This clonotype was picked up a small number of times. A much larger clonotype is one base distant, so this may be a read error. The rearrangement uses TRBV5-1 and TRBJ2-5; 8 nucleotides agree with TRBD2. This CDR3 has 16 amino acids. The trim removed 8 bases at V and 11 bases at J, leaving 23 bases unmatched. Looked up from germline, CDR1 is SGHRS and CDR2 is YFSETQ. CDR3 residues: CASYPLPSGGNNEQYF. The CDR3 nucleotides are TGCGCCAGTTACCCACTCCCGAGCGGGGGCAACAATGAGCAGTACTTC. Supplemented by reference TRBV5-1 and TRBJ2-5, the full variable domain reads KAGVTQTPRYLIKTRGQQVTLSCSPISGHRSVSWYQQTPGQGLQFLFEYFSETQRNKGNFPGRFSGRQFSNSRSEMNVSTLELGDSALYLCASYPLPSGGNNEQYFGPGTRLLVL.

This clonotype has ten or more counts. In nucleotides, the CDR3 is TGTGCCAGCAGCGCCCAAGCGGGCGATGAGCAGTTCTTC. This gives the protein CASSAQAGDEQFF. The chain combines TRBV5-5 with TRBJ2-1, with D possibly being TRBD2 (6 bases). V lost 4 bases, J lost 8 bases, and 13 bases lay in between. CDR3 length: 13 amino acids. From germline, CDR1 is SGHKS and CDR2 YYEKEE (reference sequence).